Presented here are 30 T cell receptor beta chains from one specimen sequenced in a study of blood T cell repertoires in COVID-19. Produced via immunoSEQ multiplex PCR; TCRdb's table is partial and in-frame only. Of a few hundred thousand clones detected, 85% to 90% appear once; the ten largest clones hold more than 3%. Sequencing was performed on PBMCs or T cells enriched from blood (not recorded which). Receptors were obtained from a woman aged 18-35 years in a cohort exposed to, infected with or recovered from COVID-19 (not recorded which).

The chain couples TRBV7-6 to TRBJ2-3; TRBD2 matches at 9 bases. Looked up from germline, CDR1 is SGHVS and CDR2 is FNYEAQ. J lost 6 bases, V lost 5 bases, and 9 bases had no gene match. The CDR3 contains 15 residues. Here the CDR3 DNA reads TGTGCCAGCAGCGTCGGGGCGGGGGGGCCGGATACGCAGTATTTT. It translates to CASSVGAGGPDTQYF. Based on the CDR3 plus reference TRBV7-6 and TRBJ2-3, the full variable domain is GAGVSQSPRYKVTKRGQDVALRCDPISGHVSLYWYRQALGQGPEFLTYFNYEAQQDKSGLPNDRFSAERPEGSISTLTIQRTEQRDSAMYRCASSVGAGGPDTQYFGPGTRLTVL.

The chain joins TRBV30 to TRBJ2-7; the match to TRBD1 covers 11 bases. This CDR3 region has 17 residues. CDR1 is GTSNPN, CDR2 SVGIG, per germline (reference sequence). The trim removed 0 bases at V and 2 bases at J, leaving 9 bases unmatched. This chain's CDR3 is CAWSVGTGGPFAYEQYF. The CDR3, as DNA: TGTGCCTGGAGTGTCGGGACAGGGGGACCTTTTGCCTACGAGCAGTACTTC.

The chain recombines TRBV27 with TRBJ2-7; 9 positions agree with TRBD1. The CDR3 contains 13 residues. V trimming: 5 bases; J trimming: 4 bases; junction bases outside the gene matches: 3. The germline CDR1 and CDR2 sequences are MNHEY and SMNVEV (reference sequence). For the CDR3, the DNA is TGTGCCAGCAGTCTGGACAGGGGTTACGAGCAGTACTTC. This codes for CASSLDRGYEQYF.

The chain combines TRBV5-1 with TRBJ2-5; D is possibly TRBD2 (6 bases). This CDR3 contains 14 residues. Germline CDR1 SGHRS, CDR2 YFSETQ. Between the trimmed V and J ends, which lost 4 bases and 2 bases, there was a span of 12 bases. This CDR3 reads CASSIYAGQETQYF. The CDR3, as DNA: TGCGCCAGCAGCATCTACGCGGGGCAAGAGACCCAGTACTTC.

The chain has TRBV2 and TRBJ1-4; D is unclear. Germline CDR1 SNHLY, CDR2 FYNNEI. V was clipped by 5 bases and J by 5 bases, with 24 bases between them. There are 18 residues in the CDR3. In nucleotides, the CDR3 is TGTGCCAGCAGTCGTACATCGCCCCCCGGGCGGGGAAATGAAAAACTGTTTTTT. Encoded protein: CASSRTSPPGRGNEKLFF. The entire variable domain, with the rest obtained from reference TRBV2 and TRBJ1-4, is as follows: EPEVTQTPSHQVTQMGQEVILRCVPISNHLYFYWYRQILGQKVEFLVSFYNNEISEKSEIFDDQFSVERPDGSNFTLKIRSTKLEDSAMYFCASSRTSPPGRGNEKLFFGSGTQLSVL.

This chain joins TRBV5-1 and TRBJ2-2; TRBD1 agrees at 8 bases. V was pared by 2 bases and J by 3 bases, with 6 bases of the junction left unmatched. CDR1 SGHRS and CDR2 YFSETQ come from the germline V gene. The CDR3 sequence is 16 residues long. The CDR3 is CASSFIGQGDTGELFF. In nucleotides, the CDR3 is TGCGCCAGCAGCTTTATCGGACAGGGCGACACCGGGGAGCTGTTTTTT.

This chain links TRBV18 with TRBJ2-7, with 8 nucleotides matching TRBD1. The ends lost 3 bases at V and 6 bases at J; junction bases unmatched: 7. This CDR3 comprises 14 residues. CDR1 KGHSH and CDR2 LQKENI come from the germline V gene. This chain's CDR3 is CASSPRQGLGEQYF. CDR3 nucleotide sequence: TGTGCCAGCTCACCCAGACAGGGGTTAGGCGAGCAGTACTTC.

The CDR3 coding sequence is TGCGCCAGCAGCGTAGGGGGTTCCGGGCTCGAGCAGTACTTC. Its protein is CASSVGGSGLEQYF. The chain recombines TRBV5-1 with TRBJ2-7; maybe TRBD1 (6 bases). V was trimmed by 4 bases and J by 6 bases, leaving 17 bases between them. The germline V gene has CDR1 SGHRS and CDR2 YFSETQ. CDR3 length equals 14 residues. Filled out from reference TRBV5-1 and TRBJ2-7, the complete variable domain reads KAGVTQTPRYLIKTRGQQVTLSCSPISGHRSVSWYQQTPGQGLQFLFEYFSETQRNKGNFPGRFSGRQFSNSRSEMNVSTLELGDSALYLCASSVGGSGLEQYFGPGTRLTVT.

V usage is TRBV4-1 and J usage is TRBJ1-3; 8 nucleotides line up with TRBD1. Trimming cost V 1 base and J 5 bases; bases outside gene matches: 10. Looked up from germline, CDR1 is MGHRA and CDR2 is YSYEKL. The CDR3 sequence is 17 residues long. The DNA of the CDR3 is TGCGCCAGCAGCCAAGGGCGACAGGGGCTCCGGCGAAACACCATATATTTT. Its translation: CASSQGRQGLRRNTIYF.

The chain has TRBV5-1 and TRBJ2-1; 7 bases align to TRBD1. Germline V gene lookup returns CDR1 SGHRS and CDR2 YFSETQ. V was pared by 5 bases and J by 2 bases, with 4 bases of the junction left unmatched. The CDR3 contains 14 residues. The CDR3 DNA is TGCGCCAGCAGTGCGGACAGGACCTACAATGAGCAGTTCTTC. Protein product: CASSADRTYNEQFF.

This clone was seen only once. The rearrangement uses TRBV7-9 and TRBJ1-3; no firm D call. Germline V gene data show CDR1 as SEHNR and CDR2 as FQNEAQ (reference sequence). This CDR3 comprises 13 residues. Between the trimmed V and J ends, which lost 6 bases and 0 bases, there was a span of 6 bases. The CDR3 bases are TGTGCCAGCAGATTATACTCTGGAAACACCATATATTTT. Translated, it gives CASRLYSGNTIYF.

CDR3 sequence: CATKKWDSTYEQYF. Here the CDR3 DNA reads TGTGCCACCAAAAAATGGGACAGCACCTACGAGCAGTACTTC. V and J are TRBV5-8 and TRBJ2-7; 7 nucleotides align to TRBD1. V gave up 9 bases and J gave up 2 bases; unmatched junction bases: 11. There are 14 residues in the CDR3. CDR1 and CDR2 (germline): SGHTS, YDEGEE.

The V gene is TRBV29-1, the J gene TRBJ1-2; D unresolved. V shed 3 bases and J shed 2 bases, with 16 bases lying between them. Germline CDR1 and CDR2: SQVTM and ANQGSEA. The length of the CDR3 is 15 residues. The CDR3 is CSVDSIGGLNYGYTF. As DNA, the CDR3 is TGCAGCGTTGATTCGATAGGAGGGTTGAACTATGGCTACACCTTC.

The CDR3: CASSVEGSGSYNEQFF. The CDR3 DNA reads as TGTGCCAGCAGCGTAGAGGGTAGCGGGTCATACAATGAGCAGTTCTTC. The chain joins TRBV9 to TRBJ2-1, with 7 bases aligning to TRBD2. The CDR3 runs 16 residues. Per the germline V gene, CDR1 is SGDLS and CDR2 is YYNGEE. With 0 bases clipped from V and 4 bases from J, the junction kept 7 bases outside the gene matches.

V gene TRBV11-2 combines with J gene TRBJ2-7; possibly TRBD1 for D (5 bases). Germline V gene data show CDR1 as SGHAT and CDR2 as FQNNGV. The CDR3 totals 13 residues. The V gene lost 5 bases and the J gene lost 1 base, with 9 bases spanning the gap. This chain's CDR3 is CASSIQVSYEQYF. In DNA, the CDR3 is TGTGCCAGCAGCATACAGGTTTCCTACGAGCAGTACTTC.

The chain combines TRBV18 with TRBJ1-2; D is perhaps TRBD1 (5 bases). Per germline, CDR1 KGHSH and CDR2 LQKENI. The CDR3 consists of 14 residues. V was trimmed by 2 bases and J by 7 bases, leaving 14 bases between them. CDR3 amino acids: CASSPSRDQGGYTF. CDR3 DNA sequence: TGTGCCAGCTCACCATCTAGGGATCAGGGTGGCTACACCTTC.

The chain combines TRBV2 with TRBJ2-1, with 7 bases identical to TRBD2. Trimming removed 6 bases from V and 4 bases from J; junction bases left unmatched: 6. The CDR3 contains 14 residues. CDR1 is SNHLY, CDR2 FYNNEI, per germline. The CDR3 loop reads CASRDGTTYNEQFF. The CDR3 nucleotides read TGTGCCAGCAGAGACGGGACTACATACAATGAGCAGTTCTTC.

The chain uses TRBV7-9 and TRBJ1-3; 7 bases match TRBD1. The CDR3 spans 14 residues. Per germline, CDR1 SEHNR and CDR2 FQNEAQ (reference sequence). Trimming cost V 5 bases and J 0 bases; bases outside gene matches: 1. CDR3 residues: CASSNRGSGNTIYF. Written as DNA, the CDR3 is TGTGCCAGCAGCAACAGGGGCTCTGGAAACACCATATATTTT.

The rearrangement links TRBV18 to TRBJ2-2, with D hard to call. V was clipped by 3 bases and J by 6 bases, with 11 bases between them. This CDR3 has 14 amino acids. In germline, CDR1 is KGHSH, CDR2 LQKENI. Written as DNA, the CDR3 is TGTGCCAGCTCACCTGTCCGTAGTGCCGGGGAGCTGTTTTTT. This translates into CASSPVRSAGELFF.

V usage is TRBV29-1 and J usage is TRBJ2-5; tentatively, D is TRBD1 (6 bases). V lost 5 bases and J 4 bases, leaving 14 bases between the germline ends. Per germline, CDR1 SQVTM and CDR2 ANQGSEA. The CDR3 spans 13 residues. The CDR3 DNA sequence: TGCAGCGTTTCGAGGACAGAATCAGAGACCCAGTACTTC. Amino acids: CSVSRTESETQYF.

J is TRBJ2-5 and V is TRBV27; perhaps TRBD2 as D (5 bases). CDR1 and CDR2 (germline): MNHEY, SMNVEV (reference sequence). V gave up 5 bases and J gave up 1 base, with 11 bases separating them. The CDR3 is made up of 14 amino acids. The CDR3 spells CASSLKRTQETQYF. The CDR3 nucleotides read TGTGCCAGCAGTCTCAAGCGGACCCAAGAGACCCAGTACTTC.

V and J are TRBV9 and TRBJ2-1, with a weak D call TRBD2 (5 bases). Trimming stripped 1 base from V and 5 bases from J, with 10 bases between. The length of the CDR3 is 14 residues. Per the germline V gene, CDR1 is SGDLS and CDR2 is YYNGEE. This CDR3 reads CASSVRPRDNEQFF. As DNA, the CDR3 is TGTGCCAGCAGCGTAAGGCCGAGGGACAATGAGCAGTTCTTC.

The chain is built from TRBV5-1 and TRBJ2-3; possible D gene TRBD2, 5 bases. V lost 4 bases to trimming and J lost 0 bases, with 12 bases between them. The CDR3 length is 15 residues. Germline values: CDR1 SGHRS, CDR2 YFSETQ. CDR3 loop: CASSPGRGSTDTQYF. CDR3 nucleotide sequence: TGCGCCAGCAGCCCGGGCCGGGGTAGCACAGATACGCAGTATTTT.

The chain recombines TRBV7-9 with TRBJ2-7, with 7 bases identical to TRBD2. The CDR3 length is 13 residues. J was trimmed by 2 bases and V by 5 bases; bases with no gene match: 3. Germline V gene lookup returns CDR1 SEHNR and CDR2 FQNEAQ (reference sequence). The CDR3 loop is CASSPGGTYEQYF. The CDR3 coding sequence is TGTGCCAGCAGCCCGGGGGGTACCTACGAGCAGTACTTC.

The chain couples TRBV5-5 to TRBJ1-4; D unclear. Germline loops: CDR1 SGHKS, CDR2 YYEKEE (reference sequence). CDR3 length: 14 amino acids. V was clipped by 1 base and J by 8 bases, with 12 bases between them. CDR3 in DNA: TGTGCCAGCAGCTTGCTGGCCCTTGCCGAAAAACTGTTTTTT. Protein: CASSLLALAEKLFF. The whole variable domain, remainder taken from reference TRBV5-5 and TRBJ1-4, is DAGVTQSPTHLIKTRGQQVTLRCSPISGHKSVSWYQQVLGQGPQFIFQYYEKEERGRGNFPDRFSARQFPNYSSELNVNALLLGDSALYLCASSLLALAEKLFFGSGTQLSVL.

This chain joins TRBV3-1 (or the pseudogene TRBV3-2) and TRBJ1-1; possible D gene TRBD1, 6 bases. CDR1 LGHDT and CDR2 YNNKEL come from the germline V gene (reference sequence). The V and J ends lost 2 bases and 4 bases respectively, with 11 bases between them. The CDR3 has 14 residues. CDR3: CASSQQSGATEAFF. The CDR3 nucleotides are TGTGCCAGCAGCCAACAATCAGGGGCCACTGAAGCTTTCTTT.

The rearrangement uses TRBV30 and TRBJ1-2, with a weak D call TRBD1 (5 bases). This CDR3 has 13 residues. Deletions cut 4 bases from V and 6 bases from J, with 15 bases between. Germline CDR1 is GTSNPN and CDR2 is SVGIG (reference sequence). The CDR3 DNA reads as TGTGCCTGGAACCTCGGGGGGGATAATGGCTACACCTTC. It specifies CAWNLGGDNGYTF.

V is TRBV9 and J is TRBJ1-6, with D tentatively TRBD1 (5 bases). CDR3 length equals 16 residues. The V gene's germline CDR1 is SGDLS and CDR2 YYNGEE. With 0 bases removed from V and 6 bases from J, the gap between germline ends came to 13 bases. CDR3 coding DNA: TGTGCCAGCAGCGTAGAGGGTGGGGGGGGTAATTCACCCCTCCACTTT. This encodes CASSVEGGGGNSPLHF. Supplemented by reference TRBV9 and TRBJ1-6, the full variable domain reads DSGVTQTPKHLITATGQRVTLRCSPRSGDLSVYWYQQSLDQGLQFLIQYYNGEERAKGNILERFSAQQFPDLHSELNLSSLELGDSALYFCASSVEGGGGNSPLHFGNGTRLTVT.

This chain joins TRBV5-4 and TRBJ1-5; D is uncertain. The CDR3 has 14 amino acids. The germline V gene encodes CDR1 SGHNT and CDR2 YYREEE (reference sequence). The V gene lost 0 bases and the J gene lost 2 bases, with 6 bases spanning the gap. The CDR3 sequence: CASSLGPRNQPQHF. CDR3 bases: TGTGCCAGCAGCTTGGGGCCCCGCAATCAGCCCCAGCATTTT.

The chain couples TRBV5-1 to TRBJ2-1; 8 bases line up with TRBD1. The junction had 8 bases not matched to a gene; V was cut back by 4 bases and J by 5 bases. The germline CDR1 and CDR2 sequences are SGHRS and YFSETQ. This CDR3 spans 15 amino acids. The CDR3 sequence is CASSRGGQGDNEQFF. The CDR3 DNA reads TGCGCCAGCAGCAGAGGAGGACAGGGAGACAATGAGCAGTTCTTC.